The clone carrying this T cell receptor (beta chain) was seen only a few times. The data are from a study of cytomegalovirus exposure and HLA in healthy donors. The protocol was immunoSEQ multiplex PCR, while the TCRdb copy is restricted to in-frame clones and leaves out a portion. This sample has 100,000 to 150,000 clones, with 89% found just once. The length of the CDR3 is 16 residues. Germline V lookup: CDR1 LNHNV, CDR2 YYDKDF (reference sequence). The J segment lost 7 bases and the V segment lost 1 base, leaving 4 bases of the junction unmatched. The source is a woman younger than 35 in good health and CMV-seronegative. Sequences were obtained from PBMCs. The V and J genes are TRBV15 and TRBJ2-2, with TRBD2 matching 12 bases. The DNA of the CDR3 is TGTGCCACCAGCAGAGTACTAGCGGGAGGAGGCGGGGAGCTGTTTTTT. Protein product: CATSRVLAGGGGELFF.